The 6 T cell receptor beta chains below all came from one sample that was sequenced in a study of identical twins. TCRdb reprocessed the 5' RACE reads with MiXCR, giving one entry per CDR3 protein. The sample consists of about 1.7 million distinct CDR3 sequences, less than 35% of them appearing once. Sequencing used cord blood. The receptors were gathered from a newborn girl in good health.

This clonotype has only a few counts. The genes are TRBV28 and TRBJ1-2; 7 bases are a match to TRBD1. V shed 6 bases and J 4 bases; nucleotides not matched to a gene: 11. CDR3 length equals 15 residues. Germline loops: CDR1 MDHEN, CDR2 SYDVKM. The DNA for the CDR3 is TGTGCCAGCAGCCCAGGAGGGGGCGTCGGCTATGGCTACACCTTC. Translating it yields CASSPGGGVGYGYTF.

The gene calls are TRBV9 and TRBJ1-5, with 7 bases matching TRBD1. This CDR3 comprises 14 residues. Losses at the gene ends were 4 bases for V and 6 bases for J; bases not matched to a gene: 7. Germline values: CDR1 SGDLS, CDR2 YYNGEE. The DNA of the CDR3 is TGTGCCAGCAGCCCCGAGACAGGGAGTCAGCCCCAGCATTTT. It yields the protein CASSPETGSQPQHF. The variable domain in full, with the rest retrieved from reference TRBV9 and TRBJ1-5, is DSGVTQTPKHLITATGQRVTLRCSPRSGDLSVYWYQQSLDQGLQFLIQYYNGEERAKGNILERFSAQQFPDLHSELNLSSLELGDSALYFCASSPETGSQPQHFGDGTRLSIL.

The chain couples TRBV20-1 to TRBJ2-1, with TRBD1 matching over 8 bases. CDR3 length: 15 amino acids. The V segment lost 2 bases and the J segment 8 bases; nucleotides outside the gene matches: 11. Germline CDR1 DFQATT, CDR2 SNEGSKA (reference sequence). CDR3 in amino acids: CSARPPGQGVHEQFF. The CDR3 DNA is TGCAGTGCTAGACCCCCCGGACAGGGCGTCCATGAGCAGTTCTTC.

This clonotype was picked up a small number of times. The chain couples TRBV14 to TRBJ1-2, with D unresolved. CDR1 is SGHDN and CDR2 is FVKESK in the germline V gene. The V end lost 1 base, the J end lost 4 bases, and 10 bases lay between the germline ends. This CDR3 region has 14 residues. CDR3 loop: CASSQAPGSYGYTF. CDR3 bases: TGTGCCAGCAGCCAAGCGCCAGGTAGCTATGGCTACACCTTC.

This clonotype turned up a few times. This sequence joins TRBV5-1 and TRBJ2-1, with D perhaps matching TRBD2 (5 bases). This CDR3 has 11 amino acids. The germline V and J ends were trimmed by 4 bases and 8 bases, with 7 bases remaining between them. Germline CDR1 SGHRS, CDR2 YFSETQ. The CDR3: CASSGADEQFF. In DNA form, the CDR3 reads TGCGCCAGCAGCGGAGCGGATGAGCAGTTCTTC.

The genes are TRBV27 and TRBJ1-2, with 11 nucleotides matching TRBD1. Germline CDR1 and CDR2: MNHEY and SMNVEV (reference sequence). Unmatched junction bases numbered 10, after V lost 8 bases and J lost 2 bases. The CDR3 totals 16 residues. The CDR3 loop is CASHRSGTGGNYGYTF. In DNA form, the CDR3 reads TGTGCCAGCCATCGCTCCGGGACAGGGGGGAACTATGGCTACACCTTC.